Given below is one T cell receptor (beta chain) in context. The antigen is undetermined. These data are taken from a study of cytomegalovirus exposure and HLA in healthy donors. Study results and caveats: In a later analysis, a missense DCLRE1C variant was linked to TCR beta V- and J-gene trimming.

The PCR ran on 60 Vbeta and 13 Jbeta primers. In the original processing: In a later analysis, the count reached about 75 million unique TCR beta chains, with about 10 million shared. TCRdb's copy holds only in-frame clones and misses some; the assay was immunoSEQ multiplex PCR. For V, J and clone size, that table is used; D and trimming come from the DNA. This repertoire shows 84,000 or so clones, roughly 80% found once; its top ten account for roughly 2.4%. The CDR3 is 15 amino acids. V dropped 4 bases and J dropped 1 base, with 16 bases sitting between them. Per germline, CDR1 GTSNPN and CDR2 SVGIG (reference sequence).

The sample consisted of PBMCs. The chain uses TRBV30 and TRBJ2-5; perhaps TRBD2 as D (6 bases). This TCR was recovered from a woman aged 45 to 65 in good health and CMV-seronegative. The CDR3 is CAWTKGSSGQETQYF. CDR3 DNA: TGTGCCTGGACCAAGGGGAGTAGCGGCCAAGAGACCCAGTACTTC.